This entry lists 29 T cell receptor beta chains sequenced from one sample in a study of blood T cell repertoires in COVID-19. The protocol was immunoSEQ multiplex PCR, while the TCRdb copy is restricted to in-frame clones and leaves out a portion. The table includes more than 250,000 clones, about 88% detected once. The sequenced sample consisted of peripheral blood. The receptor source for this set is a man between 18 and 29 years old with active or convalescent COVID-19.

This clone was seen a single time. The chain carries TRBV9 and TRBJ1-6; no firm D call. This CDR3 is 12 amino acids long. The V end was cut by 0 bases, the J end by 9 bases, with 4 bases between. Germline V gene sequence: CDR1 SGDLS, CDR2 YYNGEE. The CDR3 reads CASSVAGSPLHF. The CDR3 DNA sequence: TGTGCCAGCAGCGTAGCGGGTTCACCCCTCCACTTT.

As to this clone: The same CDR3 is also encoded by other DNA sequences in this sample. The chain links TRBV5-4 to TRBJ2-5; D gene ambiguous. V lost 0 bases and J lost 3, with 6 bases in between. The CDR3 is made up of 13 amino acids. CDR1 is SGHNT, CDR2 YYREEE, per germline (reference sequence). CDR3 DNA: TGTGCCAGCAGCTTGGGGCAGGAAGAGACCCAGTACTTC. It encodes CASSLGQEETQYF.

This rearrangement joins TRBV11-3 to TRBJ2-5; TRBD2 matches at 7 bases. The CDR3 runs to 14 residues. V shed 0 bases, J shed 7 bases, and the junction held 5 bases outside the gene matches. The V gene's germline CDR1 is SGHNT and CDR2 YENEEA. CDR3 sequence reads: CASSLDPLAATQYF. As DNA, the CDR3 is TGTGCCAGCAGCTTAGATCCCCTAGCGGCGACCCAGTACTTC.

This chain connects TRBV4-1 to TRBJ2-4, with TRBD1 matching over 7 bases. This CDR3 comprises 16 residues. Losses at the gene ends were 5 bases for V and 11 bases for J; bases not matched to a gene: 18. The germline V gene encodes CDR1 MGHRA and CDR2 YSYEKL. The CDR3 DNA is TGCGCCAGCAGCGAAGGGACAGTTACTACATCTGCCCTTCAGTACTTC. Translating gives CASSEGTVTTSALQYF.

The CDR3 here is CASSIYARANYGYTF. The CDR3 nucleotides are TGTGCCAGTAGTATCTACGCGCGGGCTAACTATGGCTACACCTTC. The V call is TRBV19, the J call TRBJ1-2; D uncertain. This CDR3 is built from 15 residues. Germline assignment: CDR1 LNHDA and CDR2 SQIVND (reference sequence). V gave up 3 bases and J gave up 0 bases, with 11 bases separating them.

The rearrangement links TRBV5-1 to TRBJ1-2; tentative D call: TRBD1 (6 bases). The CDR3 loop spans 16 amino acids. Germline-derived CDR1 and CDR2 are SGHRS and YFSETQ. V lost 4 bases, J lost 1 base, and 17 bases lay in between. The CDR3 coding sequence is TGCGCCAGCAGCCCTGGACAGATCTTGGGTAACTATGGCTACACCTTC. Translated, it gives CASSPGQILGNYGYTF.

The V call is TRBV4-3, the J call TRBJ2-3, with D unresolved. Germline CDR1 reads LGHNA; CDR2 reads YSLEER. This CDR3 is built from 15 residues. Between the trimmed V and J ends, which lost 0 bases and 2 bases, there was a span of 9 bases. The CDR3 reads CASSQENYLTDTQYF. As DNA, the CDR3 is TGCGCCAGCAGCCAAGAAAACTACCTCACAGATACGCAGTATTTT.

This clone was detected once. The rearrangement uses TRBV29-1 and TRBJ2-5, with TRBD1 matching 7 bases. V gave up 3 bases and J gave up 3 bases; unmatched junction bases: 7. The CDR3 has 14 residues. The germline V gene encodes CDR1 SQVTM and CDR2 ANQGSEA. CDR3 protein: CSVEDGTEEETQYF. The CDR3 DNA sequence: TGCAGCGTTGAGGATGGGACAGAAGAAGAGACCCAGTACTTC.

The chain employs TRBV4-1 and TRBJ1-4; D remains ambiguous. This CDR3 spans 15 amino acids. Germline CDR1 and CDR2: MGHRA and YSYEKL. V was trimmed by 3 bases and J by 4 bases, leaving 12 bases between them. CDR3 loop: CASSQVQAINEKLFF. In nucleotides, the CDR3 is TGCGCCAGCAGCCAGGTTCAGGCGATTAATGAAAAACTGTTTTTT.

Comment on this clone: The sample has other DNA sequences that encode this CDR3 too. V is TRBV12-3 or TRBV12-4 and J is TRBJ1-1; D perhaps matches TRBD1 (6 bases). The V end was cut by 6 bases, the J end by 8 bases, with 10 bases between. The CDR3 loop spans 11 amino acids. CDR3 in amino acids: CASSHGTEAFF. The CDR3 DNA follows: TGTGCCAGCAGCCACGGGACAGAAGCTTTCTTT.

About this clone itself: At the DNA level, this CDR3 is encoded by other sequences in the same sample as well. This sequence joins TRBV24-1 and TRBJ1-5; possibly TRBD1 for D (5 bases). This CDR3 spans 13 amino acids. V lost 5 bases, J lost 2 bases, and 6 bases lay in between. The germline CDR1 and CDR2 sequences are KGHDR and SFDVKD. The CDR3 DNA sequence: TGTGCCACCAGTGGGGGGGGCAATCAGCCCCAGCATTTT. Its protein product is CATSGGGNQPQHF.

J is TRBJ2-5 and V is TRBV6-5; possibly TRBD1 for D (6 bases). This CDR3 contains 13 residues. Trimming cost V 5 bases and J 2 bases, with 9 bases left between them. Per germline, CDR1 MNHEY and CDR2 SVGAGI. The CDR3 loop reads CASSPGQQETQYF. CDR3 nucleotide sequence: TGTGCCAGCAGTCCGGGACAACAAGAGACCCAGTACTTC.

The table lists this clone with a count of one. This CDR3 reads CSPLRGGNMNTIYF. The DNA for the CDR3 is TGCAGTCCTCTCCGGGGGGGGAACATGAACACCATATATTTT. The chain has TRBV29-1 and TRBJ1-3; possible D gene TRBD1, 5 bases. The CDR3 is 14 residues long. CDR1 and CDR2 from the germline V gene are SQVTM and ANQGSEA.

This sequence joins TRBV30 and TRBJ1-1, with a possible D match to TRBD1 (5 bases). CDR3 size: 11 residues. The germline V and J ends were trimmed by 4 bases and 3 bases, with 6 bases remaining between them. CDR1 and CDR2 (germline): GTSNPN, SVGIG (reference sequence). The CDR3 reads CAWTGYTEAFF. The DNA for the CDR3 is TGTGCCTGGACAGGGTACACTGAAGCTTTCTTT.

The CDR3 here is CSAPSYNEQFF. The CDR3 nucleotides are TGCAGCGCCCCATCCTACAATGAGCAGTTCTTC. The chain employs TRBV29-1 and TRBJ2-1; D ambiguous. The CDR3 length is 11 residues. From germline, CDR1 is SQVTM and CDR2 ANQGSEA. V was clipped by 7 bases and J by 1 base, with 5 bases between them.

V and J are TRBV6-4 and TRBJ2-3, with D possibly TRBD2 on 5 matching bases. Germline loops: CDR1 MRHNA, CDR2 SNTAGT. Trimming cost V 3 bases and J 0 bases, with 10 bases left between them. This CDR3 comprises 15 residues. The CDR3 is CASSEIGGSTDTQYF. The CDR3 DNA is TGTGCCAGCAGTGAAATAGGCGGGAGCACAGATACGCAGTATTTT.

The gene calls are TRBV18 and TRBJ2-3; D is uncertain. This CDR3 region has 13 residues. Trimming removed 2 bases from V and 5 bases from J, with 8 bases in between. Germline-derived CDR1 and CDR2 are KGHSH and LQKENI. The CDR3, as DNA: TGTGCCAGCTCACCAGCAGGAATAGATACGCAGTATTTT. Protein sequence: CASSPAGIDTQYF.

This clone showed up just a few times. The V gene is TRBV30, the J gene TRBJ1-5; D is perhaps TRBD1 (5 bases). Trimming pared 0 bases from V and 11 bases from J, leaving 14 bases between. Germline V gene sequence: CDR1 GTSNPN, CDR2 SVGIG (reference sequence). CDR3 size: 13 residues. The CDR3 loop is CAWSVGATRAQHF. As DNA, the CDR3 is TGTGCCTGGAGTGTAGGGGCCACCCGGGCCCAGCATTTT.

This chain links TRBV7-9 with TRBJ2-2; 10 bases fit TRBD2. V shed 10 bases and J 2 bases; nucleotides not matched to a gene: 10. CDR1 SEHNR and CDR2 FQNEAQ come from the germline V gene (reference sequence). This CDR3 is 16 amino acids long. The CDR3 loop is CATQERGGLNTGELFF. Here the CDR3 DNA reads TGTGCCACCCAGGAGCGGGGGGGCCTTAACACCGGGGAGCTGTTTTTT.

The gene calls are TRBV2 and TRBJ1-4; D uncertain. Germline V CDR1 and CDR2: SNHLY, FYNNEI. CDR3 size: 15 residues. Trimming took 4 bases from V and 0 from J, leaving 9 bases between them. CDR3 coding DNA: TGTGCCAGCAGTGCGGACGGGACAACTAATGAAAAACTGTTTTTT. Translation gives CASSADGTTNEKLFF.

The gene calls are TRBV27 and TRBJ2-5, with 7 bases that match TRBD1. In germline, CDR1 is MNHEY, CDR2 SMNVEV (reference sequence). The length of the CDR3 is 14 residues. V was pared by 4 bases and J by 1 base, with 3 bases of the junction left unmatched. The CDR3 DNA sequence: TGTGCCAGCAGTTCACGACAGGGCCAAGAGACCCAGTACTTC. This codes for CASSSRQGQETQYF.

The chain couples TRBV6-5 to TRBJ1-4, with 7 positions matching TRBD1. The germline V gene encodes CDR1 MNHEY and CDR2 SVGAGI. This CDR3 has 14 residues. V was pared by 4 bases and J by 6 bases, with 5 bases of the junction left unmatched. The CDR3, as DNA: TGTGCCAGCAGTTTCCGGGACAGAGATGAAAAACTGTTTTTT. Protein product: CASSFRDRDEKLFF.

The CDR3 DNA reads TGTGCCAGCAGCGCCGCCGCGCCCGGGGAGCTGTTTTTT. It yields the protein CASSAAAPGELFF. The gene calls are TRBV6-5 and TRBJ2-2; no firm D call. From germline, CDR1 is MNHEY and CDR2 SVGAGI. This CDR3 comprises 13 residues. V was cut by 6 bases and J by 6 bases, with 11 bases left in between.

V and J are TRBV6-5 and TRBJ1-1; D unclear. The CDR3 runs 13 residues. V was pared by 5 bases and J by 0 bases, with 7 bases between. CDR1 is MNHEY, CDR2 SVGAGI, per germline. CDR3 in amino acids: CASSREMNTEAFF. CDR3 DNA sequence: TGTGCCAGCAGTCGGGAAATGAACACTGAAGCTTTCTTT.

This clone has more than one count but fewer than ten. The chain combines TRBV7-9 with TRBJ2-1; tentative D call: TRBD2 (5 bases). Germline CDR1 is SEHNR and CDR2 is FQNEAQ (reference sequence). Trimming shortened V by 5 bases and J by 2 bases, and 25 bases separated the two germline ends. This CDR3 region has 19 residues. CDR3 amino acids: CASSQRVTSSGGTYNEQFF. The CDR3 region has the DNA TGTGCCAGCAGCCAGAGGGTGACCTCTTCAGGAGGCACCTACAATGAGCAGTTCTTC.

The V and J genes are TRBV11-3 and TRBJ2-2; TRBD2 matches at 8 bases. The germline V gene encodes CDR1 SGHNT and CDR2 YENEEA. V lost 8 bases and J lost 3; bases outside the gene matches: 17. The CDR3 sequence is 18 residues long. The CDR3 loop reads CASCLGYGTSQDTGELFF. CDR3 nucleotides: TGTGCCAGCTGCCTTGGATACGGGACTAGTCAGGACACCGGGGAGCTGTTTTTT.

The CDR3, as DNA: TGTGCCAGCAGTGGGGACAGGAACGAGCAGTACTTC. As protein: CASSGDRNEQYF. The chain links TRBV2 to TRBJ2-7, with 8 bases that match TRBD1. The CDR3 runs 12 residues. Germline trimming cut 4 bases from V and 5 bases from J; bases unmatched to any gene: 1. CDR1 is SNHLY and CDR2 is FYNNEI in the germline V gene.

This clone was detected once. This sequence joins TRBV19 and TRBJ1-2, with 7 bases that match TRBD1. Germline CDR1 LNHDA, CDR2 SQIVND (reference sequence). The CDR3 length is 15 residues. Losses at the gene ends were 6 bases for V and 5 bases for J; bases not matched to a gene: 12. The CDR3 DNA reads TGTGCCAGTAGGGACAGGACCCCCGGGCGGTATGGCTACACCTTC. Its protein product is CASRDRTPGRYGYTF.

The rearrangement links TRBV5-4 to TRBJ1-2, with 7 bases matching TRBD1. The CDR3 consists of 13 residues. Per the germline V gene, CDR1 is SGHNT and CDR2 is YYREEE (reference sequence). J gave up 7 bases and V 2 bases, and 5 bases lay outside the gene matches. The CDR3 DNA is TGTGCCAGCAGCTTCGGGACAGAGTTTGGCTACACCTTC. This encodes CASSFGTEFGYTF. The full variable domain, completed using reference TRBV5-4 and TRBJ1-2, is ETGVTQSPTHLIKTRGQQVTLRCSSQSGHNTVSWYQQALGQGPQFIFQYYREEENGRGNFPPRFSGLQFPNYSSELNVNALELDDSALYLCASSFGTEFGYTFGSGTRLTVV.